The rows below give T cell receptor beta chains drawn from one sample of a study of identical twins. TCRdb ran MiXCR on the 5' RACE reads and lists one entry per CDR3 protein. The sample contains a few hundred thousand distinct CDR3 sequences, roughly 10% of which appear only once. Sequenced sample: memory T cells sorted from blood. The receptors were gathered from a man aged 50-59 years in good health. Both conserved end residues are part of each CDR3. A D gene is named only where the DNA matches it firmly. Expanded clones get a size class; other rows say once, few or many, or leave the size out.

v_call	j_call	clone_size	d_call	cdr3_aa	cdr3_nt
TRBV29-1	TRBJ2-7	medium-sized	NA	CSARAASAYEQYF	TGCAGCGCTCGAGCTGCCTCCGCCTACGAGCAGTACTTC
TRBV12-3/TRBV12-4	TRBJ2-3	many	TRBD1	CASSSPRSQGADTQYF	TGTGCCAGCAGTTCGCCCCGGTCCCAGGGGGCAGATACGCAGTATTTT
TRBV7-7	TRBJ2-5	NA	TRBD1	CATSPGQGWGETQYF	TGTGCTACGAGCCCGGGACAGGGGTGGGGAGAGACCCAGTACTTC
TRBV15	TRBJ2-1	many	NA	CATSRGHNEQFF	TGTGCCACCAGCAGAGGACACAATGAGCAGTTCTTC
TRBV7-3	TRBJ2-1	few	TRBD2	CASSALAGDLGQFF	TGTGCCAGCAGCGCTCTAGCGGGAGATTTAGGGCAGTTCTTC
TRBV13	TRBJ1-1	many	NA	CASSLEGSGVSFGAFF	TGTGCCAGCAGCTTAGAGGGATCAGGGGTATCGTTTGGAGCTTTCTTT
TRBV5-1	TRBJ2-6	many	NA	CASSLGGPGANVLTF	TGCGCCAGCAGCTTGGGGGGACCTGGGGCCAACGTCCTGACTTTC
TRBV11-2	TRBJ2-3	many	TRBD1	CASSFATGPTDTQYF	TGTGCCAGCAGCTTCGCGACAGGGCCCACAGATACGCAGTATTTT
TRBV2	TRBJ1-2	many	NA	CASRDPYRDWANYGYTF	TGTGCCAGCAGGGATCCCTACAGGGATTGGGCTAACTATGGCTACACCTTC
TRBV6-2/TRBV6-3	TRBJ2-1	few	NA	CASSYSGRGVAGEQFF	TGTGCCAGCAGTTACTCGGGAAGGGGGGTAGCCGGGGAGCAGTTCTTC
TRBV20-1	TRBJ1-5	few	NA	CSARYPGQRNNQPQHF	TGCAGTGCTAGATATCCCGGACAGCGCAACAATCAGCCCCAGCATTTT
TRBV30	TRBJ1-6	few	NA	CAWSLPNSENSPLHF	TGTGCCTGGAGTCTACCAAACAGCGAAAATTCACCCCTCCACTTT
TRBV2	TRBJ2-3	NA	NA	CASQTWEHSTDTQYF	TGTGCCAGCCAGACCTGGGAACATAGCACAGATACGCAGTATTTT
TRBV12-3/TRBV12-4	TRBJ1-3	NA	NA	CASSLRGDGGNTIYF	TGTGCCAGCAGTTTAAGGGGGGACGGTGGAAACACCATATATTTT
TRBV29-1	TRBJ2-1	few	TRBD2	CSVGPILREVSYNEQFF	TGCAGCGTTGGACCCATCCTGCGGGAGGTCTCCTACAATGAGCAGTTCTTC
TRBV10-1	TRBJ2-7	NA	TRBD1	CASSGTGGFSYEQYF	TGCGCCAGCAGCGGGACAGGGGGTTTTTCCTACGAGCAGTACTTC
TRBV9	TRBJ1-4	many	NA	CASSVEPTGNEKLFF	TGTGCCAGCAGCGTAGAACCTACGGGTAATGAAAAACTGTTTTTT
TRBV19	TRBJ2-5	NA	NA	CASMPPGERKTQYF	TGTGCCAGTATGCCGCCGGGGGAGCGGAAGACCCAGTACTTC